A single sample gave rise to the 21 T cell receptor beta chains below, sequenced in a study of blood T cell repertoires in COVID-19. Here immunoSEQ multiplex PCR was the method, and the copy in TCRdb shows in-frame clones only, minus some. This sample yields some 69,000 clones, of which roughly 87% are seen a single time; 4% to 5% belongs to the top ten. The sample comprised peripheral blood. The receptors were sampled from a woman aged 50 to 60 with active COVID-19.

This rearrangement joins TRBV6-5 to TRBJ1-1; D is unresolved. Germline V CDR1 and CDR2: MNHEY, SVGAGI. This CDR3 is 15 amino acids long. V was cut by 5 bases and J by 1 base, with 14 bases left in between. CDR3 sequence reads: CASSPPTQANTEAFF. CDR3 DNA sequence: TGTGCCAGCAGTCCACCCACTCAGGCGAACACTGAAGCTTTCTTT.

This clone was counted many times. The V and J genes are TRBV11-3 and TRBJ2-7, with 9 bases identical to TRBD2. Germline V gene data show CDR1 as SGHNT and CDR2 as YENEEA. The trim removed 5 bases at V and 7 bases at J, leaving 6 bases unmatched. The CDR3 contains 13 residues. The CDR3 sequence: CASSLGAGGEQYF. DNA of the CDR3: TGTGCCAGCAGCCTAGGGGCGGGAGGGGAGCAGTACTTC.

This chain links TRBV2 with TRBJ2-7; tentatively, D is TRBD2 (6 bases). The CDR3 is 15 amino acids. V dropped 6 bases and J dropped 4 bases, with 19 bases sitting between them. Germline V gives CDR1 SNHLY, CDR2 FYNNEI. CDR3 residues: CASRNRDLGIYEQYF. The CDR3 coding sequence is TGTGCCAGCAGAAACCGGGACTTGGGGATTTACGAGCAGTACTTC.

This chain joins TRBV28 and TRBJ2-5, with D possibly being TRBD1 (6 bases). Germline V gene sequence: CDR1 MDHEN, CDR2 SYDVKM. This CDR3 contains 14 residues. Trimming stripped 3 bases from V and 1 base from J, with 9 bases between. CDR3 bases: TGTGCCAGCAGTTTCCCAGGGGCCCAAGAGACCCAGTACTTC. Translating gives CASSFPGAQETQYF.

The CDR3 sequence: CASSLQGGQETQYF. Here the CDR3 DNA reads TGTGCCAGCAGCTTACAGGGAGGCCAAGAGACCCAGTACTTC. V and J are TRBV7-9 and TRBJ2-5, with D tentatively TRBD2 (6 bases). Looked up from germline, CDR1 is SEHNR and CDR2 is FQNEAQ (reference sequence). The V end was cut by 2 bases, the J end by 1 base, with 8 bases between. The CDR3 runs to 14 residues. The complete variable domain, with remaining parts taken from reference TRBV7-9 and TRBJ2-5, reads DTGVSQNPRHKITKRGQNVTFRCDPISEHNRLYWYRQTLGQGPEFLTYFQNEAQLEKSRLLSDRFSAERPKGSFSTLEIQRTEQGDSAMYLCASSLQGGQETQYFGPGTRLLVL.

The chain couples TRBV19 to TRBJ1-1; TRBD1 matches 7 bases. The junction had 6 bases not matched to a gene; V was cut back by 4 bases and J by 1 base. The CDR3 runs to 15 residues. Germline-derived CDR1 and CDR2 are LNHDA and SQIVND (reference sequence). The CDR3 loop is CASSRGDSSNTEAFF. DNA for the CDR3: TGTGCCAGTAGTAGGGGGGACAGCTCGAACACTGAAGCTTTCTTT.

The genes are TRBV4-1 and TRBJ2-1, with D perhaps TRBD2 (6 bases). Trimming took off 0 bases at V and 4 bases at J, with 16 bases between the two ends. CDR1 is MGHRA and CDR2 is YSYEKL in the germline V gene. The CDR3 length is 17 residues. The CDR3 region has the DNA TGCGCCAGCAGCCAAGAAACTAGCTGGGGATCTTACAATGAGCAGTTCTTC. This translates into CASSQETSWGSYNEQFF.

The chain couples TRBV29-1 to TRBJ1-1, with 8 bases fitting TRBD1. The germline V gene encodes CDR1 SQVTM and CDR2 ANQGSEA. Trimming at V came to 3 bases and at J to 1 base, leaving 7 bases not matched to a gene. CDR3 length equals 15 residues. The CDR3 coding sequence is TGCAGCGTTGACTCGTCCAGGGGGCCGAACACTGAAGCTTTCTTT. It encodes CSVDSSRGPNTEAFF.

V gene TRBV7-2 combines with J gene TRBJ1-1, with D possibly being TRBD1 (6 bases). CDR1 is SGHTA, CDR2 FQGNSA, per germline. This CDR3 spans 12 amino acids. The V end lost 6 bases, the J end lost 8 bases, and 13 bases lay between the germline ends. In nucleotides, the CDR3 is TGTGCCAGCAGTGTTACAGGGCTAGAAGCTTTCTTT. Amino acid sequence: CASSVTGLEAFF.

V gene TRBV19 combines with J gene TRBJ2-1, with 8 bases fitting TRBD2. Germline V gives CDR1 LNHDA, CDR2 SQIVND (reference sequence). CDR3 length: 15 amino acids. The ends lost 6 bases at V and 3 bases at J; junction bases unmatched: 7. This chain's CDR3 is CASRGGSGVYNEQFF. CDR3 sequence (DNA): TGTGCCAGTAGAGGGGGTAGCGGGGTCTACAATGAGCAGTTCTTC.

J is TRBJ2-3 and V is TRBV5-1; the D gene is possibly TRBD2 (6 bases). The CDR3 is 16 residues long. Trimming took 4 bases from V and 0 from J, leaving 15 bases between them. From germline, CDR1 is SGHRS and CDR2 YFSETQ. CDR3 sequence (DNA): TGCGCCAGCAGCCCCAGGACTACCTCTAGCACAGATACGCAGTATTTT. It is translated as CASSPRTTSSTDTQYF. The whole variable domain, remainder taken from reference TRBV5-1 and TRBJ2-3, is KAGVTQTPRYLIKTRGQQVTLSCSPISGHRSVSWYQQTPGQGLQFLFEYFSETQRNKGNFPGRFSGRQFSNSRSEMNVSTLELGDSALYLCASSPRTTSSTDTQYFGPGTRLTVL.

The chain is built from TRBV5-1 and TRBJ1-1; D may be TRBD1 (6 bases). This CDR3 region has 14 residues. V was cut by 5 bases and J by 3 bases, with 14 bases left in between. Germline V gene sequence: CDR1 SGHRS, CDR2 YFSETQ. This CDR3 reads CASRLFPGDTEAFF. CDR3 DNA sequence: TGCGCCAGCAGGCTCTTTCCAGGGGACACTGAAGCTTTCTTT.

This chain uses TRBV2 with TRBJ1-2, with 8 bases matching TRBD1. Germline-derived CDR1 and CDR2 are SNHLY and FYNNEI. The CDR3 extends over 14 amino acids. Losses at the gene ends were 5 bases for V and 5 bases for J; bases not matched to a gene: 7. The CDR3 DNA is TGTGCCAGCAGTATCAGGGGGCTCTCGTATGGCTACACCTTC. Amino acids: CASSIRGLSYGYTF.

The rearrangement joins TRBV14 to TRBJ1-1; D remains unclear. Germline values: CDR1 SGHDN, CDR2 FVKESK. The CDR3 is made up of 14 amino acids. V was pared by 4 bases and J by 6 bases, with 15 bases between. The CDR3 DNA reads as TGTGCCAGCAGCCCCCACGGGCCGGGAGCTGAAGCTTTCTTT. Its protein product is CASSPHGPGAEAFF.

The rearrangement uses TRBV7-9 and TRBJ2-1; 9 bases line up with TRBD1. The germline CDR1 and CDR2 sequences are SEHNR and FQNEAQ (reference sequence). The CDR3 is 14 amino acids. With V trimmed by 3 bases and J by 5 bases, 2 bases remained unmatched. The CDR3, as DNA: TGTGCCAGCAGCTTGGGGGACAGGGACAATGAGCAGTTCTTC. Residues: CASSLGDRDNEQFF. The whole variable domain, filled in from reference TRBV7-9 and TRBJ2-1, reads DTGVSQNPRHKITKRGQNVTFRCDPISEHNRLYWYRQTLGQGPEFLTYFQNEAQLEKSRLLSDRFSAERPKGSFSTLEIQRTEQGDSAMYLCASSLGDRDNEQFFGPGTRLTVL.

The chain recombines TRBV2 with TRBJ2-3, with D tentatively TRBD2 (5 bases). This CDR3 is 14 amino acids long. Germline-derived CDR1 and CDR2 are SNHLY and FYNNEI. V was cut by 5 bases and J by 2 bases, with 11 bases left in between. In DNA, the CDR3 is TGTGCCAGCAGTTGGACTTTGCCCACAGATACGCAGTATTTT. This encodes CASSWTLPTDTQYF. The full variable domain, rest sourced from reference TRBV2 and TRBJ2-3, is EPEVTQTPSHQVTQMGQEVILRCVPISNHLYFYWYRQILGQKVEFLVSFYNNEISEKSEIFDDQFSVERPDGSNFTLKIRSTKLEDSAMYFCASSWTLPTDTQYFGPGTRLTVL.

The rearrangement uses TRBV9 and TRBJ2-7; 14 bases are shared with TRBD2. The CDR3 loop spans 17 amino acids. V lost 3 bases to trimming and J lost 6 bases; unmatched junction nucleotides: 11. Per the germline V gene, CDR1 is SGDLS and CDR2 is YYNGEE. CDR3 sequence: CASSAYQGLAGVSEQYF. The CDR3 DNA sequence: TGTGCCAGCAGCGCCTACCAGGGACTAGCGGGAGTGAGCGAGCAGTACTTC.

This chain uses TRBV9 with TRBJ1-6; D unresolved. Per germline, CDR1 SGDLS and CDR2 YYNGEE. The CDR3 covers 15 residues. Trimming shortened V by 0 bases and J by 6 bases, and 10 bases separated the two germline ends. This CDR3 reads CASSVGLEPNSPLHF. The CDR3 coding sequence is TGTGCCAGCAGCGTAGGACTGGAGCCTAATTCACCCCTCCACTTT.

This clone was detected only once. V is TRBV7-9 and J is TRBJ2-3, with D maybe TRBD2 (6 bases). Germline V gene lookup returns CDR1 SEHNR and CDR2 FQNEAQ (reference sequence). V lost 2 bases and J 5 bases, leaving 17 bases between the germline ends. This CDR3 is built from 16 residues. The CDR3 region is CASSLSVGGERDTQYF. CDR3 in DNA: TGTGCCAGCAGCTTATCGGTGGGGGGAGAGCGAGATACGCAGTATTTT.

The chain joins TRBV15 to TRBJ1-3; 9 bases align to TRBD1. The CDR3 loop spans 15 amino acids. Per germline, CDR1 LNHNV and CDR2 YYDKDF (reference sequence). The V gene end was trimmed by 5 bases and the J gene end by 4 bases; junction bases not matched to a gene: 6. CDR3 in amino acids: CATSPEGQGGNTIYF. CDR3 bases: TGTGCCACCAGCCCCGAGGGACAGGGAGGAAACACCATATATTTT.

This clone was seen just once. The chain employs TRBV10-2 and TRBJ1-2; tentatively, D is TRBD1 (6 bases). The V and J ends lost 8 bases and 5 bases respectively, with 18 bases between them. CDR3 length equals 14 residues. The germline V gene has CDR1 WSHSY and CDR2 SAAADI. The CDR3 DNA follows: TGCGCCAGCGGGGCGCCAGGGGTGGTTTATGGCTACACCTTC. This translates into CASGAPGVVYGYTF.